The next 8 T cell receptor beta chains were all read from a single sample in a study of T cells in localized non-small cell lung cancer. The data were produced by immunoSEQ multiplex PCR, yet TCRdb's version contains in-frame clones alone and is incomplete. This table has 7,900 or so clones, 45% to 65% appearing once. The specimen comprised lymph node tissue, sampled before any cancer treatment. Receptors were obtained from a male donor at least 60 years old with stage I squamous cell lung carcinoma.

The chain carries TRBV29-1 and TRBJ1-1; 7 bases are shared with TRBD1. Germline V gives CDR1 SQVTM, CDR2 ANQGSEA. J was trimmed by 3 bases and V by 5 bases; bases with no gene match: 3. This CDR3 region has 12 residues. For the CDR3, the DNA is TGCAGCGTTCTAGGGGGCGACACTGAAGCTTTCTTT. Its translation: CSVLGGDTEAFF.

V and J are TRBV11-3 and TRBJ2-3, with 12 bases lining up with TRBD2. V trimming: 1 base; J trimming: 2 bases; junction bases outside the gene matches: 1. Germline-derived CDR1 and CDR2 are SGHNT and YENEEA. There are 16 residues in the CDR3. The CDR3, as DNA: TGTGCCAGCAGCTTAGGACTAGCGGGAGTCACAGATACGCAGTATTTT. Translation: CASSLGLAGVTDTQYF.

This chain joins TRBV28 and TRBJ1-1; no reliable D call. With 6 bases removed from V and 0 bases from J, the gap between germline ends came to 5 bases. The V gene's germline CDR1 is MDHEN and CDR2 SYDVKM. This CDR3 is built from 12 residues. For the CDR3, the DNA is TGTGCCAGCAGCGCCTTGAACACTGAAGCTTTCTTT. It encodes CASSALNTEAFF. The full variable domain, completed using reference TRBV28 and TRBJ1-1, is DVKVTQSSRYLVKRTGEKVFLECVQDMDHENMFWYRQDPGLGLRLIYFSYDVKMKEKGDIPEGYSVSREKKERFSLILESASTNQTSMYLCASSALNTEAFFGQGTRLTVV.

This chain connects TRBV19 to TRBJ2-5; 7 bases are a match to TRBD2. Germline CDR1 is LNHDA and CDR2 is SQIVND (reference sequence). The J segment lost 5 bases and the V segment lost 2 bases, leaving 8 bases of the junction unmatched. This CDR3 spans 15 amino acids. The CDR3 region is CASSILAGAAETQYF. The DNA for the CDR3 is TGTGCCAGTAGTATACTCGCGGGAGCGGCGGAGACCCAGTACTTC.

This clone was seen only once. This rearrangement joins TRBV12-5 to TRBJ2-2, with D possibly matching TRBD2 (5 bases). The CDR3 spans 13 residues. With 8 bases removed from V and 0 bases from J, the gap between germline ends came to 7 bases. Germline V gives CDR1 LGHNT, CDR2 FRNRAP. CDR3 sequence (DNA): TGTGCTAGTTTGAGGGCGAACACCGGGGAGCTGTTTTTT. It codes for CASLRANTGELFF.

The chain uses TRBV18 and TRBJ1-1; perhaps TRBD1 as D (5 bases). Germline loops: CDR1 KGHSH, CDR2 LQKENI. This CDR3 is built from 14 residues. V was trimmed by 1 base and J by 5 bases, leaving 11 bases between them. The CDR3 nucleotides are TGTGCCAGCTCACCACGGACGGGGGGGACTGAAGCTTTCTTT. Protein sequence: CASSPRTGGTEAFF.

The chain joins TRBV6-8 to TRBJ2-1; 8 bases line up with TRBD2. The V segment lost 10 bases and the J segment 6 bases; nucleotides outside the gene matches: 14. This CDR3 has 15 amino acids. Per the germline V gene, CDR1 is MNHGY and CDR2 is SAAAGT. In DNA form, the CDR3 reads TGTGCCATCAGCTACGATCCGAGCGGGGGCAATGAGCAGTTCTTC. Translation gives CAISYDPSGGNEQFF.

This clone has a handful of counts. The CDR3 sequence: CASSPETGAYEQYF. The CDR3 nucleotides are TGTGCCAGCAGTCCCGAGACAGGGGCCTACGAGCAGTACTTC. The chain is built from TRBV28 and TRBJ2-7; 8 bases are shared with TRBD1. The CDR3 covers 14 residues. The germline gives CDR1 MDHEN, CDR2 SYDVKM. The V gene end was trimmed by 5 bases and the J gene end by 2 bases; junction bases not matched to a gene: 5.